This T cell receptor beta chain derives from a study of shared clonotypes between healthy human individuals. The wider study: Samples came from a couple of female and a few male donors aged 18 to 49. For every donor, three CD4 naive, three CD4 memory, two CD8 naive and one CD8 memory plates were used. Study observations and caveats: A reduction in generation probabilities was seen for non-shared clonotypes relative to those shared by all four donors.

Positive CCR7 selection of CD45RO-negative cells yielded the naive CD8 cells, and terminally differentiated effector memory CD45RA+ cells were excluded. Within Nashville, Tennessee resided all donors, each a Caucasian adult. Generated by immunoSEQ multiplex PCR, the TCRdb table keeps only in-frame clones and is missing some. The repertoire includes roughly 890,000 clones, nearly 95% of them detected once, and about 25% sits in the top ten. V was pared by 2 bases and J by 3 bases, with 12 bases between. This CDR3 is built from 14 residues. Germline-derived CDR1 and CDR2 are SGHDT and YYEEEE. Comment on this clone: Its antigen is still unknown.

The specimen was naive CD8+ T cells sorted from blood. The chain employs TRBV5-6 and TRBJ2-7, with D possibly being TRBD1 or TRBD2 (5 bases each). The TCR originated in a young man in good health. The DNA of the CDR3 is TGTGCCAGCAGCTTAGACTCAGGGAGCTACGAGCAGTACTTC. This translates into CASSLDSGSYEQYF.